These T cell receptor beta chains were read from a single sample in a study of identical twins. TCRdb reprocessed the 5' RACE reads via MiXCR and lists one record per CDR3 protein. The sample consists of roughly 690,000 distinct CDR3 sequences, 5.5% to 6.5% of them appearing once. Sequenced sample: naive T cells sorted from blood. Source of these receptors: a man younger than 30 in good health. CDR3s include the opening cysteine and the closing phenylalanine or tryptophan. D genes are given only for firm matches. The size of a clone is reported for some rows only, either as once, few or many, or as a class for expanded clones.

clone size: many; V gene: TRBV7-2; D gene: NA; J gene: TRBJ2-7; CDR3 DNA: TGTGCCAGCAGCTTAAACAGGGTTTCGTACGAGCAGTACTTC; CDR3 protein: CASSLNRVSYEQYF
clone size: many; V gene: TRBV29-1; D gene: NA; J gene: TRBJ1-2; CDR3 DNA: TGCAGCGCCTGGGAGGGCGGGGGCTACACCTTC; CDR3 protein: CSAWEGGGYTF
clone size: few; V gene: TRBV29-1; D gene: NA; J gene: TRBJ2-3; CDR3 DNA: TGCAGCGCCAGTGACCTAGGGACCGGGGATTTT; CDR3 protein: CSASDLGTGDF
clone size: NA; V gene: TRBV20-1; D gene: NA; J gene: TRBJ2-3; CDR3 DNA: TGCAGTGCGCGGCGGAGGGATACGCAGTATTTT; CDR3 protein: CSARRRDTQYF
clone size: NA; V gene: TRBV6-1; D gene: NA; J gene: TRBJ1-5; CDR3 DNA: TGTGCCAGCAGCCCCGCGGGGGGGCGTCAGCCCCAGCATTTT; CDR3 protein: CASSPAGGRQPQHF
clone size: many; V gene: TRBV20-1; D gene: NA; J gene: TRBJ1-6; CDR3 DNA: TGCAGTGCTAGAGCAGGGAATTCACCCCTCCACTTT; CDR3 protein: CSARAGNSPLHF
clone size: NA; V gene: TRBV11-2; D gene: NA; J gene: TRBJ2-1; CDR3 DNA: TGTGCCAGCAGCTTAGAACGATACGGGAATGAGCAGTTCTTC; CDR3 protein: CASSLERYGNEQFF
clone size: few; V gene: TRBV18; D gene: NA; J gene: TRBJ2-7; CDR3 DNA: TGTGCCAGCCGCAGACTCGATACCTACGAGCAGTACTTC; CDR3 protein: CASRRLDTYEQYF
clone size: many; V gene: TRBV2; D gene: NA; J gene: TRBJ2-1; CDR3 DNA: TGTGCCAGCAGTGAAACCCCGCCCGGGACTCGTTACAATGAGCAGTTCTTC; CDR3 protein: CASSETPPGTRYNEQFF
clone size: NA; V gene: TRBV4-2; D gene: NA; J gene: TRBJ1-1; CDR3 DNA: TGTGCCAGCGGCTCATTAAGGGGAGGGACTGAAGCTTTCTTT; CDR3 protein: CASGSLRGGTEAFF
clone size: NA; V gene: TRBV14; D gene: NA; J gene: TRBJ1-6; CDR3 DNA: TGTGCCAGCAGCCAAGACCCAGGGAAGAATTCACCCCTCCACTTT; CDR3 protein: CASSQDPGKNSPLHF
clone size: few; V gene: TRBV5-1; D gene: TRBD2; J gene: TRBJ2-7; CDR3 DNA: TGCGCCAGCAGCTCCCAGTTGGCGGGAGGCTCCTACGAGCAGTACTTC; CDR3 protein: CASSSQLAGGSYEQYF
clone size: many; V gene: TRBV5-6; D gene: NA; J gene: TRBJ2-1; CDR3 DNA: TGTGCCAGCAGCTCGTACAGGAGTAGCTCCTACAATGAGCAGTTCTTC; CDR3 protein: CASSSYRSSSYNEQFF
clone size: NA; V gene: TRBV24-1; D gene: NA; J gene: TRBJ2-3; CDR3 DNA: TGTGCCACCAGTGATACAGTGGTGGATACGCAGTATTTT; CDR3 protein: CATSDTVVDTQYF
clone size: many; V gene: TRBV29-1; D gene: NA; J gene: TRBJ1-2; CDR3 DNA: TGCAGCGTTGTCGGGGGATCCTATGGCTACACCTTC; CDR3 protein: CSVVGGSYGYTF
clone size: few; V gene: TRBV3-1; D gene: NA; J gene: TRBJ2-4; CDR3 DNA: TGTGCCAGCAGCCAAGGATGGGGGTCCCGGACCAAAAACATTCAGTACTTC; CDR3 protein: CASSQGWGSRTKNIQYF
clone size: many; V gene: TRBV4-1; D gene: TRBD1; J gene: TRBJ2-4; CDR3 DNA: TGCGCCAGCAGCCACCCATACCGGGACAGGGGGCGCAAAAACATTCAGTACTTC; CDR3 protein: CASSHPYRDRGRKNIQYF
clone size: NA; V gene: TRBV20-1; D gene: NA; J gene: TRBJ1-1; CDR3 DNA: TGCAGTGCTCCTAAGGGTAGAAAGGCTGAAGCTTTCTTT; CDR3 protein: CSAPKGRKAEAFF
clone size: few; V gene: TRBV20-1; D gene: TRBD1; J gene: TRBJ2-2; CDR3 DNA: TGCAGTGCAAGACAGGGGAGCACCGGGGAGCTGTTTTTT; CDR3 protein: CSARQGSTGELFF
clone size: many; V gene: TRBV28; D gene: TRBD2; J gene: TRBJ2-7; CDR3 DNA: TGTGCCAGCGCAGGTGGTAGCGGGAGTATAGTGTCCTACGAGCAGTACTTC; CDR3 protein: CASAGGSGSIVSYEQYF
clone size: many; V gene: TRBV12-3/TRBV12-4; D gene: NA; J gene: TRBJ2-3; CDR3 DNA: TGTGCCAGCAGTTTAGGATGGAGGGGCACAGATACGCAGTATTTT; CDR3 protein: CASSLGWRGTDTQYF
clone size: many; V gene: TRBV12-3/TRBV12-4; D gene: NA; J gene: TRBJ2-1; CDR3 DNA: TGTGCCAGCAGTATGGACGAAGACTCCGAGTTCTTC; CDR3 protein: CASSMDEDSEFF
clone size: many; V gene: TRBV29-1; D gene: NA; J gene: TRBJ2-1; CDR3 DNA: TGCAGCGTTGACCCGGTAGACCGATCTGACAATGAGCAGTTCTTC; CDR3 protein: CSVDPVDRSDNEQFF
clone size: many; V gene: TRBV20-1; D gene: NA; J gene: TRBJ2-5; CDR3 DNA: TGCAGTGCTAGAGCGCTAGCGAAAGAGACCCAGTACTTC; CDR3 protein: CSARALAKETQYF
clone size: many; V gene: TRBV7-2; D gene: NA; J gene: TRBJ2-1; CDR3 DNA: TGTGCCAGCAGCTTCAAGGTGGGGAGTGAGCAGTTCTTC; CDR3 protein: CASSFKVGSEQFF
clone size: many; V gene: TRBV5-1; D gene: NA; J gene: TRBJ2-3; CDR3 DNA: TGCGCCAGCAGCTTGGCCCGAGGGGAAGATACGCAGTATTTT; CDR3 protein: CASSLARGEDTQYF
clone size: few; V gene: TRBV29-1; D gene: NA; J gene: TRBJ2-3; CDR3 DNA: TGCAGCCAAGCAGGGGCAGGGACAGATACGCAGTATTTT; CDR3 protein: CSQAGAGTDTQYF
clone size: NA; V gene: TRBV3-1; D gene: TRBD2; J gene: TRBJ2-1; CDR3 DNA: TGTGCCAGCAGCCAGTTACTAGCGGGAGCGTCCTACAATGAGCAGTTCTTC; CDR3 protein: CASSQLLAGASYNEQFF
clone size: NA; V gene: TRBV11-2; D gene: NA; J gene: TRBJ2-1; CDR3 DNA: TGTGCCAGCAGATCAGTTACGGGGGTCCACAATGAGCAGTTCTTC; CDR3 protein: CASRSVTGVHNEQFF
clone size: few; V gene: TRBV4-3; D gene: NA; J gene: TRBJ1-1; CDR3 DNA: TGCGCCAGCAGCCAAGATTGGGTCGCTGAAGCTTTCTTT; CDR3 protein: CASSQDWVAEAFF
clone size: NA; V gene: TRBV20-1; D gene: NA; J gene: TRBJ1-4; CDR3 DNA: TGCAGTGCTAGAGATGGGCAGGGATCCCAAAAACTGTTTTTT; CDR3 protein: CSARDGQGSQKLFF
clone size: many; V gene: TRBV28; D gene: TRBD1; J gene: TRBJ2-5; CDR3 DNA: TGTGCCAGCAGTTTAGGGGACAGGGGGAGGGAGACCCAGTACTTC; CDR3 protein: CASSLGDRGRETQYF
clone size: few; V gene: TRBV12-3/TRBV12-4; D gene: TRBD1; J gene: TRBJ2-1; CDR3 DNA: TGTGCCAGCAGTGGTCGGACAGGGGCCAACTCCTACAATGAGCAGTTCTTC; CDR3 protein: CASSGRTGANSYNEQFF
clone size: few; V gene: TRBV5-1; D gene: TRBD2; J gene: TRBJ2-1; CDR3 DNA: TGCGCCAGCAGCACGGGACTAGCGGGAGCTTCGGGTGAGCAGTTCTTC; CDR3 protein: CASSTGLAGASGEQFF
clone size: many; V gene: TRBV4-2; D gene: NA; J gene: TRBJ1-6; CDR3 DNA: TGTGCCAGCAGCTCTACCACACAGTATAATTCACCCCTCCACTTT; CDR3 protein: CASSSTTQYNSPLHF
clone size: many; V gene: TRBV5-1; D gene: TRBD1; J gene: TRBJ2-2; CDR3 DNA: TGCGCCAGTACGGACAGGGGAACGAACACCGGGGAGCTGTTTTTT; CDR3 protein: CASTDRGTNTGELFF
clone size: many; V gene: TRBV12-5; D gene: TRBD1; J gene: TRBJ2-5; CDR3 DNA: TGTGCTAGTGGTTTGGGGCAGGGGGCTGAGACCCAGTACTTC; CDR3 protein: CASGLGQGAETQYF
clone size: many; V gene: TRBV12-3/TRBV12-4; D gene: NA; J gene: TRBJ2-5; CDR3 DNA: TGTGCCAGCAGTTTAAGGGGATTGGAGACCCAGTACTTC; CDR3 protein: CASSLRGLETQYF